The rows below give T cell receptor beta chains drawn from one sample of a study of Ad26.COV2.S vaccination and SARS-CoV-2 variants. Using immunoSEQ multiplex PCR, the repertoire was profiled, and TCRdb retains in-frame clones only, with some absent. Here the sample spans about 350,000 clones, more than 75% being singletons. Material: peripheral blood, obtained in a trial of Ad26.COV2.S vaccine versus placebo. The receptors here all came from a person between 18 and 65 years old who received the Ad26.COV2.S COVID-19 vaccine or a placebo. The CDR3 runs from the conserved cysteine through the conserved F or W. The order of the fields is D gene, J gene, V gene, CDR3 protein, CDR3 DNA. The D gene is left open where the match is weak.

d_call: TRBD1
j_call: TRBJ2-5
v_call: TRBV5-1
cdr3_aa: CASSPGTGGPETQYF
cdr3_nt: TGCGCCAGCAGCCCCGGGACAGGGGGTCCAGAGACCCAGTACTTC

d_call: TRBD2
j_call: TRBJ2-3
v_call: TRBV18
cdr3_aa: CASSPETSSCTDTQYF
cdr3_nt: TGTGCCAGCTCACCAGAGACTAGCAGCTGCACAGATACGCAGTATTTT

d_call: TRBD2
j_call: TRBJ2-3
v_call: TRBV27
cdr3_aa: CASTMSLAGDTQYF
cdr3_nt: TGTGCCAGCACCATGTCACTAGCGGGAGATACGCAGTATTTT

d_call: -
j_call: TRBJ1-4
v_call: TRBV9
cdr3_aa: CASSPQGFKGELFF
cdr3_nt: TGTGCCAGCAGCCCCCAGGGGTTCAAGGGGGAACTGTTTTTT

d_call: -
j_call: TRBJ1-5
v_call: TRBV27
cdr3_aa: CASSLFQGGQPQHF
cdr3_nt: TGTGCCAGCAGTTTATTTCAGGGTGGTCAGCCCCAGCATTTT

d_call: TRBD1
j_call: TRBJ2-6
v_call: TRBV7-9
cdr3_aa: CASSFRTGKGPGANVLTF
cdr3_nt: TGTGCCAGCAGCTTCAGGACAGGGAAGGGCCCTGGGGCCAACGTCCTGACTTTC

d_call: -
j_call: TRBJ2-7
v_call: TRBV4-3
cdr3_aa: CASSQDNHEQYF
cdr3_nt: TGCGCCAGCAGCCAAGATAACCACGAGCAGTACTTC

d_call: TRBD1
j_call: TRBJ1-1
v_call: TRBV12-3/TRBV12-4
cdr3_aa: CASRGQGTGEAFF
cdr3_nt: TGTGCCAGCAGGGGACAGGGAACGGGTGAAGCTTTCTTT

d_call: -
j_call: TRBJ2-5
v_call: TRBV5-8
cdr3_aa: CASSLPGTAETQYF
cdr3_nt: TGTGCCAGCAGCTTACCCGGGACGGCGGAGACCCAGTACTTC

d_call: -
j_call: TRBJ1-1
v_call: TRBV12-3/TRBV12-4
cdr3_aa: CASSFFTEAFF
cdr3_nt: TGTGCCAGCAGTTTCTTCACTGAAGCTTTCTTT

d_call: -
j_call: TRBJ2-2
v_call: TRBV9
cdr3_aa: CASSARGSSGELFF
cdr3_nt: TGTGCCAGCAGCGCCCGGGGTTCGTCCGGGGAGCTGTTTTTT